The rows below give T cell receptor beta chains drawn from one sample of a study of blood T cell repertoires in COVID-19. Using immunoSEQ multiplex PCR, the repertoire was profiled, and TCRdb retains in-frame clones only, with some absent. The table has 150,000 to 200,000 clones, 70% to 80% seen once; the top ten hold about 8.3%. Sequencing input: peripheral blood. The origin of the receptors is a man in his fifties or sixties with acute or convalescent COVID-19. CDR3s include the opening cysteine and the closing phenylalanine or tryptophan. The order of the fields is J gene, V gene, CDR3 protein.

TRBJ2-1 | TRBV5-1 | CASSPQTGSIVNEQFF
TRBJ1-1 | TRBV6-5 | CASSSPLRTEAFF
TRBJ1-1 | TRBV12-5 | CASGLAGDTEAFF
TRBJ2-3 | TRBV4-3 | CASSQDRGPTDTQYF
TRBJ2-2 | TRBV4-3 | CASSQLWTGGTGELFF
TRBJ1-6 | TRBV7-9 | CASSLDPLGNSPLHF
TRBJ1-6 | TRBV2 | CASRLTPLNSPLHF
TRBJ2-3 | TRBV11-2 | CASSFSVDRPTDTQYF
TRBJ2-5 | TRBV7-6 | CASSLGTSGGAVRETQYF
TRBJ2-2 | TRBV19 | CASNPLAGGPGELFF
TRBJ2-5 | TRBV7-8 | CASSLVQLKETQYF